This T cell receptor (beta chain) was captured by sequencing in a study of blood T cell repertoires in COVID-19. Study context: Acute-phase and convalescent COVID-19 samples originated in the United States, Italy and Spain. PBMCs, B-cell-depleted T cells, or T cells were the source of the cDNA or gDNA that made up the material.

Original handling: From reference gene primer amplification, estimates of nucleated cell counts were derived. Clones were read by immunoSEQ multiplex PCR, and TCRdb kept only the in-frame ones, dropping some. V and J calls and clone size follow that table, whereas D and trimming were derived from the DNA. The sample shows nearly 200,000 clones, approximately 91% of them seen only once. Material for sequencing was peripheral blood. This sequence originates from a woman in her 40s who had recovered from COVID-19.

The CDR3 protein is CASSSRLAGEADTQYF. In DNA form, the CDR3 reads TGTGCCAGCAGCTCGAGACTAGCGGGAGAGGCAGATACGCAGTATTTT. V gene TRBV7-2 combines with J gene TRBJ2-3; 12 nucleotides match TRBD2. CDR1 is SGHTA and CDR2 is FQGNSA in the germline V gene. CDR3 length equals 16 residues. J gave up 4 bases and V 4 bases, and 6 bases lay outside the gene matches.